The sequence of this T cell receptor beta chain was determined in a study of CD8 T cells in ankylosing spondylitis. This clonotype was recorded many times. Antigen unknown. Researchers built TCR beta libraries using quantitative 5'-RACE with molecular barcodes. TCRdb used MiXCR to reprocess the 5' RACE reads, holding one entry per CDR3 protein. The top ten clones hold around 7.6% of a sample with around 150,000 distinct CDR3 sequences, about a sixth of them seen once. Losses at the gene ends were 6 bases for V and 4 bases for J; bases not matched to a gene: 15. Germline CDR1 SQVTM, CDR2 ANQGSEA. This CDR3 is 17 amino acids long. Study findings and constraints: Before this, some motif variants had been reported in reactive arthritis synovial fluid and blood. Disease-associated clonotypes exhibited CD8+ identity and were relatively infrequent in peripheral blood. Matched ankylosing spondylitis synovial fluid reportedly showed significant enrichment of disease-linked clones.

Material for sequencing was blood, either unsorted or a sorted T cell fraction (not recorded which). The chain carries TRBV29-1 and TRBJ2-2, with 9 bases matching TRBD1. This clonotype was obtained from a male donor with ankylosing spondylitis or in good health (not recorded which). CDR3 loop: CSVRRPGQGSATGELFF. For the CDR3, the DNA is TGCAGCGTCCGACGCCCGGGACAGGGTTCGGCCACCGGGGAGCTGTTTTTT.